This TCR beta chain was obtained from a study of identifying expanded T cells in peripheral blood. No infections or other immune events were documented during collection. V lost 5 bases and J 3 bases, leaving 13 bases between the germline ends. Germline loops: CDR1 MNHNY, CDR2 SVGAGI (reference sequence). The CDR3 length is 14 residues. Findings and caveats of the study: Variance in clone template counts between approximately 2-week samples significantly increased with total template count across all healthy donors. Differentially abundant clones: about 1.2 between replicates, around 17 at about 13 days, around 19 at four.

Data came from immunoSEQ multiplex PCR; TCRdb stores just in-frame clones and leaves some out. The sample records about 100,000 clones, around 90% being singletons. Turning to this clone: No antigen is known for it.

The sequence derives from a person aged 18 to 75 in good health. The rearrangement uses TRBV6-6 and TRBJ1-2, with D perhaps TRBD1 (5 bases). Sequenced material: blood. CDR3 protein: CASSTGEDHYGYTF. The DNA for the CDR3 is TGTGCCAGCAGTACAGGAGAGGATCACTATGGCTACACCTTC.